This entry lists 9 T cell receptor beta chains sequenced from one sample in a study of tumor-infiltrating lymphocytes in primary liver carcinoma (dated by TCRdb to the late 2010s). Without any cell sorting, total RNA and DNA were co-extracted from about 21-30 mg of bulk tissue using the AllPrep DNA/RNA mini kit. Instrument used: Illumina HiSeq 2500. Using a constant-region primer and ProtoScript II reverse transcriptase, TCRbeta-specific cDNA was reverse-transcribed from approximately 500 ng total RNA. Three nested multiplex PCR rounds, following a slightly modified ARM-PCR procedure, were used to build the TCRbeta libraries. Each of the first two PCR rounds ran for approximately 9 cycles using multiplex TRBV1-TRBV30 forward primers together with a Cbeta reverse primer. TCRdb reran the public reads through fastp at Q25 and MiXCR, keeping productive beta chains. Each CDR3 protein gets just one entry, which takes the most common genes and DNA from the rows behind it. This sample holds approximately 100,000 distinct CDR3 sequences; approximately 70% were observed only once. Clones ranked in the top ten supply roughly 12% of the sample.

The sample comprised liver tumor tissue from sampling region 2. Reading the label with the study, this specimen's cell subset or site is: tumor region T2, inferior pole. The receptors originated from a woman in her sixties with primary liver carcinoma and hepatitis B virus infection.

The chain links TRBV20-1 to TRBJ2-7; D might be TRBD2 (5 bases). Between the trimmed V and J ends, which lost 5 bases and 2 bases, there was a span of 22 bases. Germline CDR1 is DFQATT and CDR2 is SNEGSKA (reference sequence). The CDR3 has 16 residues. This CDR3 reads CSADSSVTRQAYEQYF. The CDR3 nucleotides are TGCAGTGCTGACTCCAGCGTTACTAGGCAAGCCTACGAGCAGTACTTC.

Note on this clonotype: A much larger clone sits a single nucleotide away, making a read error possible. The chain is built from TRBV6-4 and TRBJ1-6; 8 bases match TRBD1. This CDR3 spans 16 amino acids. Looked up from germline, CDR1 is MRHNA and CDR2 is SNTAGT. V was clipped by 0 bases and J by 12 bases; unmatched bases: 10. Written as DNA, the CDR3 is TGTGCCAGCAGTGACTCAGACAGGGGCTTTTTGATACCCCTCCACTTT. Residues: CASSDSDRGFLIPLHF.

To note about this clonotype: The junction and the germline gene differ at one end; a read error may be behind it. CDR3 in amino acids: CASNSQGLSRGDTQYF. Written as DNA, the CDR3 is TGCGCCAGCAATTCACAGGGACTCTCAAGGGGAGATACGCAATATTTT. The chain joins TRBV4-1 to TRBJ2-3; the D call may be TRBD1 or TRBD2 (6 bases each). Germline V gives CDR1 MGHRA, CDR2 YSYEKL. The CDR3 extends over 16 amino acids.

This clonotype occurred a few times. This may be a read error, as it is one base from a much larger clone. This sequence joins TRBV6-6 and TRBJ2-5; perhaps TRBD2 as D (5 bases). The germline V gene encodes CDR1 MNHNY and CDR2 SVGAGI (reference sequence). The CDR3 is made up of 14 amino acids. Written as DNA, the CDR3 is TGTGCCAGCACCGTACGGGGAAAACAAGGGACCCAGTACTTC. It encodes CASTVRGKQGTQYF.

This CDR3 is CASSPRNTKDREAFF. CDR3 in DNA: TGTGCCAGCTCACCACGGAACACCAAGGATAGGGAAGCTTTCTTT. The chain uses TRBV18 and TRBJ1-1; D is uncertain. V dropped 1 base and J dropped 8 bases, with 17 bases sitting between them. There are 15 residues in the CDR3. The germline CDR1 and CDR2 sequences are KGHSH and LQKENI.

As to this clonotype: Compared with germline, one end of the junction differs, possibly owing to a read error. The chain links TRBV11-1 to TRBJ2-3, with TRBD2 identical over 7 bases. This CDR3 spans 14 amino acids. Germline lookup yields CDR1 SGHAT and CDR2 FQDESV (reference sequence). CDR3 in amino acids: CASSLRKPAGESHF. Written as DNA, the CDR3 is TGTGCCAGTAGCTTAAGGAAACCTGCGGGGGAGTCTCACTTT.

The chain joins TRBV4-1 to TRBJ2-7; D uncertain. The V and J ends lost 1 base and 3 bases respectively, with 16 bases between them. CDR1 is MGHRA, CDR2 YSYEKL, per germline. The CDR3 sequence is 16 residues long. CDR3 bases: TGCGCCAGCAGCCAAGGAAGTGGGAAGGCCGGCTACGAGCAGTACTTC. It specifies CASSQGSGKAGYEQYF.

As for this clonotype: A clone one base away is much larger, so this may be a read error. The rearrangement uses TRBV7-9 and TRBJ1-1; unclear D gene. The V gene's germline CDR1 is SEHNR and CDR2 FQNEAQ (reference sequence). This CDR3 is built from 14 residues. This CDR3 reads CASSLTSLKTEAFF. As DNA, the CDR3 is TGTGCCAGCAGCTTAACCAGCTTGAAAACTGAAGCTTTCTTT.

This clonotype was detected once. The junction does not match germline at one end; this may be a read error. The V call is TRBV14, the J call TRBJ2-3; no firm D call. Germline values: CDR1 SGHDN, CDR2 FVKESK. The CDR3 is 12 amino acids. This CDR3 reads CARSPFTDTQYF. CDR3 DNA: TGTGCCAGAAGCCCATTCACGGATACGCAGTATTTT.